This T cell receptor beta chain is drawn from a study of T cell responses to AZD1222 COVID-19 vaccine. Germline CDR1 SGHRS, CDR2 YFSETQ. CDR3 length: 17 residues. V dropped 4 bases and J dropped 1; count of bases not matched to a gene: 5. Data came from immunoSEQ multiplex PCR; TCRdb stores just in-frame clones and leaves some out. The data contain 150,000 to 200,000 clones, 90% to 95% of them singletons. The V gene is TRBV5-1, the J gene TRBJ2-3; 14 bases fit TRBD2. This sequence originates from an adult in good health. This specimen consisted of peripheral blood, obtained on day 0 of AZD1222 vaccination. The CDR3 sequence is CASSRGGLAGGTDTQYF. The CDR3, as DNA: TGCGCCAGCAGCCGAGGGGGACTAGCGGGAGGCACAGATACGCAGTATTTT. Complete variable domain (other parts from reference TRBV5-1 and TRBJ2-3): KAGVTQTPRYLIKTRGQQVTLSCSPISGHRSVSWYQQTPGQGLQFLFEYFSETQRNKGNFPGRFSGRQFSNSRSEMNVSTLELGDSALYLCASSRGGLAGGTDTQYFGPGTRLTVL.